What follows are 11 T cell receptor beta chains derived from one specimen sequenced in a study of identical twins. TCRdb recomputed calls from the 5' RACE reads with MiXCR, one row per CDR3 protein. The top ten hold 4% to 5.5% of the sample, which has 700,000 or so distinct CDR3 sequences, 21% seen once. The same specimen was also included in a second study, on T cells expressing NK-cell markers.

The sequenced sample consisted of PBMCs. The receptors derive from a woman aged 18-29 years in good health.

The chain recombines TRBV20-1 with TRBJ2-7; the match to TRBD2 covers 7 bases. The CDR3 contains 14 residues. After removal of 5 bases from V and 3 bases from J, the junction contained 10 bases not matched to a gene. The germline gives CDR1 DFQATT, CDR2 SNEGSKA (reference sequence). CDR3 protein: CSASPGGGSYEQYF. The DNA for the CDR3 is TGCAGTGCTTCCCCGGGAGGCGGGAGCTACGAGCAGTACTTC.

The chain is built from TRBV5-6 and TRBJ2-7; D perhaps matches TRBD1 (5 bases). Germline V gene data show CDR1 as SGHDT and CDR2 as YYEEEE. With 4 bases removed from V and 2 bases from J, the gap between germline ends came to 22 bases. This CDR3 is 17 amino acids long. The CDR3 region has the DNA TGTGCCAGCAGCCCCTCCCACATGAACAGGCGGCCCTACGAGCAGTACTTC. Translation gives CASSPSHMNRRPYEQYF. The full variable domain, its missing parts supplied by reference TRBV5-6 and TRBJ2-7, is DAGVTQSPTHLIKTRGQQVTLRCSPKSGHDTVSWYQQALGQGPQFIFQYYEEEERQRGNFPDRFSGHQFPNYSSELNVNALLLGDSALYLCASSPSHMNRRPYEQYFGPGTRLTVT.

The J gene is TRBJ2-5, the V gene TRBV7-9; 9 nucleotides match TRBD2. V shed 5 bases, J shed 7 bases, and the junction held 11 bases outside the gene matches. The CDR3 loop spans 15 amino acids. Germline lookup yields CDR1 SEHNR and CDR2 FQNEAQ (reference sequence). CDR3 amino acids: CASSAGLARQGTQYF. Here the CDR3 DNA reads TGTGCCAGCAGCGCCGGACTAGCGCGCCAGGGGACCCAGTACTTC.

This clonotype was seen a few times. This sequence joins TRBV7-8 and TRBJ2-1, with 9 bases matching TRBD2. Germline trimming cut 5 bases from V and 4 bases from J; bases unmatched to any gene: 9. The CDR3 is made up of 16 amino acids. Germline V gene sequence: CDR1 SGHVS, CDR2 FQNEAQ. CDR3 bases: TGTGCCAGCAGCCCCGTTTCTAGCGGGACATACAATGAGCAGTTCTTC. It is translated as CASSPVSSGTYNEQFF.

The chain combines TRBV12-3 or TRBV12-4 with TRBJ2-1; D gene uncertain. V lost 3 bases and J 6 bases, leaving 12 bases between the germline ends. This CDR3 spans 14 amino acids. CDR3 protein: CASSFGQAPNEQFF. Here the CDR3 DNA reads TGTGCCAGCAGTTTCGGGCAGGCTCCCAATGAGCAGTTCTTC.

This clonotype was seen repeatedly, ten times or more. The genes are TRBV20-1 and TRBJ2-5; TRBD1 is a possible D gene (6 bases). CDR1 and CDR2 from the germline V gene are DFQATT and SNEGSKA (reference sequence). This CDR3 has 13 residues. The V end was cut by 6 bases, the J end by 2 bases, with 13 bases between. The CDR3 reads CSAGDTIQETQYF. CDR3 in DNA: TGCAGTGCCGGGGACACTATACAAGAGACCCAGTACTTC.

The chain is built from TRBV6-5 and TRBJ1-1, with D perhaps TRBD1 (5 bases). Trimming took off 2 bases at V and 1 base at J, with 14 bases between the two ends. CDR1 and CDR2 from the germline V gene are MNHEY and SVGAGI. This CDR3 has 16 amino acids. The CDR3 DNA follows: TGTGCCAGCAGTTACCTTTGGGGGGACCCGAACACTGAAGCTTTCTTT. Translated: CASSYLWGDPNTEAFF.

The gene calls are TRBV11-2 and TRBJ2-1; 10 bases align to TRBD2. Losses at the gene ends were 6 bases for V and 10 bases for J; bases not matched to a gene: 9. Germline CDR1 is SGHAT and CDR2 is FQNNGV. The CDR3 has 14 amino acids. The CDR3 DNA sequence: TGTGCCAGCAGTCTAGCGGGAGAATCGAGGGAGCAGTTCTTC. Residues: CASSLAGESREQFF.

This clonotype occurred many times. The V and J genes are TRBV10-3 and TRBJ1-5; D remains unclear. The germline V gene encodes CDR1 ENHRY and CDR2 SYGVKD. V was cut by 3 bases and J by 6 bases, with 6 bases left in between. This CDR3 has 12 amino acids. CDR3 sequence reads: CAISDSGQPQHF. In nucleotides, the CDR3 is TGTGCCATCAGTGACAGCGGTCAGCCCCAGCATTTT.

V is TRBV12-5 and J is TRBJ2-5, with 7 bases fitting TRBD1. V gave up 3 bases and J gave up 5 bases; unmatched junction bases: 3. CDR3 size: 13 residues. Germline CDR1 and CDR2: LGHNT and FRNRAP. CDR3 sequence: CASGLQGMETQYF. CDR3 DNA: TGTGCTAGTGGTTTACAGGGGATGGAGACCCAGTACTTC.

V usage is TRBV20-1 and J usage is TRBJ2-1, with 11 bases lining up with TRBD2. CDR1 and CDR2 from the germline V gene are DFQATT and SNEGSKA (reference sequence). The length of the CDR3 is 15 residues. V was clipped by 3 bases and J by 6 bases; unmatched bases: 7. CDR3 in amino acids: CSASLAGGPGNEQFF. DNA of the CDR3: TGCAGTGCTAGTCTAGCGGGAGGCCCAGGCAATGAGCAGTTCTTC.